This T cell receptor (beta chain) appears in the sequencing data of a study of T-cell reconstitution after alpha-beta-depleted transplantation in children. Preparation of the TCRbeta library was carried out with unique molecular identifiers. TCRdb called the PCR reads again in MiXCR, with one record for every CDR3 protein. The table has about 98,000 distinct CDR3 sequences, around 6.1% seen once; the top ten hold 6% to 7%. Study-wide points: Reportedly, alpha-beta T cells present about two months post-transplant originated from several hundred expanded clones of graft origin.

The V and J ends lost 5 bases and 1 base respectively, with 11 bases between them. The germline V gene has CDR1 MDHEN and CDR2 SYDVKM. The CDR3 has 14 residues. This clonotype was counted ten times or more. The antigen is unknown. This receptor was identified in a female patient aged 2 to 10 who had a stem cell transplant for Fanconi anemia, so the T cells may come from the graft donor. The chain employs TRBV28 and TRBJ1-1, with a tentative D call TRBD1 (5 bases). Sequences were derived from PBMCs, mostly from graft donor cells, sampled 60 days after TCRalphabeta/CD19-depleted stem cell transplant. CDR3 region: CASSETTENTEAFF. DNA for the CDR3: TGTGCCAGCAGTGAGACGACAGAGAACACTGAAGCTTTCTTT.